Listed below are T cell receptor beta chains from one sample, sequenced in a study of blood T cell repertoires in COVID-19. Generated by immunoSEQ multiplex PCR, the TCRdb table keeps only in-frame clones and is missing some. This table holds some 190,000 clones, around 90% found once. The specimen was peripheral blood. These receptors were collected from a human donor in a cohort sampled during active COVID-19. CDR3s include the opening cysteine and the closing phenylalanine or tryptophan. A D gene is named only where the DNA matches it firmly. Size values are once, few and many counts, or a class for expanded clones, and some rows have none.

J gene: TRBJ2-6
D gene: .
clone size: .
V gene: TRBV7-2
CDR3 DNA: TGTGCCAGCAGCTTATCGTCCGGGAGCCGCTCTGGGGCCAACGTCCTGACTTTC
CDR3 protein: CASSLSSGSRSGANVLTF

J gene: TRBJ1-1
D gene: TRBD1
clone size: .
V gene: TRBV10-2
CDR3 DNA: TGCGCCAGCAGTCAATCCCAGGGGGCCACTGAAGCTTTCTTT
CDR3 protein: CASSQSQGATEAFF

J gene: TRBJ1-2
D gene: TRBD1
clone size: .
V gene: TRBV3-1/TRBV3-2
CDR3 DNA: TGTGCCAGCAGTGGACAGGGGTATGGCTACACCTTC
CDR3 protein: CASSGQGYGYTF

J gene: TRBJ2-5
D gene: TRBD1
clone size: .
V gene: TRBV5-1
CDR3 DNA: TGCGCCAGCAGCCCCCCGGGGCAGGGGGAAGAGACCCAGTACTTC
CDR3 protein: CASSPPGQGEETQYF

J gene: TRBJ1-1
D gene: .
clone size: .
V gene: TRBV4-1
CDR3 DNA: TGCGCCAGCAGCTATAGAGAGGAAAACACTGAAGCTTTCTTT
CDR3 protein: CASSYREENTEAFF

J gene: TRBJ2-1
D gene: TRBD1
clone size: .
V gene: TRBV18
CDR3 DNA: TGTGCCAGCTCACGGGGACAGGGGGACTACAATGAGCAGTTCTTC
CDR3 protein: CASSRGQGDYNEQFF

J gene: TRBJ2-1
D gene: TRBD2
clone size: once
V gene: TRBV7-2
CDR3 DNA: TGTGCCAGCAGCTTAGCGCTAGCGGGAGGGTTTTACAATGAGCAGTTCTTC
CDR3 protein: CASSLALAGGFYNEQFF

J gene: TRBJ2-7
D gene: TRBD1
clone size: .
V gene: TRBV5-4
CDR3 DNA: TGTGCCAGCAGCCTGGGAAGGACAGGATCCAGCTCCTACGAGCAGTACTTC
CDR3 protein: CASSLGRTGSSSYEQYF

J gene: TRBJ2-6
D gene: .
clone size: once
V gene: TRBV9
CDR3 DNA: TGTGCCAGCAGCGTAGCTCTCGGTACGACTTACTCTGGGGCCAACGTCCTGACTTTC
CDR3 protein: CASSVALGTTYSGANVLTF

J gene: TRBJ2-7
D gene: .
clone size: few
V gene: TRBV25-1
CDR3 DNA: TGTGCCAGCAGTGAAAGTGGGCAGGCCCCGCGCTCCTACGAGCAGTACTTC
CDR3 protein: CASSESGQAPRSYEQYF

J gene: TRBJ2-3
D gene: TRBD1
clone size: .
V gene: TRBV18
CDR3 DNA: TGTGCCAGCTCTCGCGGGCTAGGGGGCCTTTTAACAGATACGCAGTATTTT
CDR3 protein: CASSRGLGGLLTDTQYF

J gene: TRBJ2-2
D gene: .
clone size: .
V gene: TRBV23-1
CDR3 DNA: TGCGCCAGCAGTCCGTATCGGGGATGCGGGGAGCTGTTTTTT
CDR3 protein: CASSPYRGCGELFF

J gene: TRBJ2-1
D gene: TRBD1
clone size: .
V gene: TRBV28
CDR3 DNA: TGTGCCAGCAGCGCTCCCGGGACAGGTTCCTACAATGAGCAGTTCTTC
CDR3 protein: CASSAPGTGSYNEQFF

J gene: TRBJ2-7
D gene: TRBD1
clone size: .
V gene: TRBV11-2
CDR3 DNA: TGTGCCAGCAGCTTTACGGACAGGGGCGAGCAGTACTTC
CDR3 protein: CASSFTDRGEQYF

J gene: TRBJ2-6
D gene: .
clone size: .
V gene: TRBV6-5
CDR3 DNA: TGTGCCAGCAGTCACCGGAGCTCTGGGGCCAACGTCCTGACTTTC
CDR3 protein: CASSHRSSGANVLTF

J gene: TRBJ2-3
D gene: .
clone size: .
V gene: TRBV23-1
CDR3 DNA: TGCGCCAGCAGTCAGTCCCGTTCCTTGGGGCACCAGTATTTT
CDR3 protein: CASSQSRSLGHQYF